These 25 T cell receptor beta chains were sequenced from one sample in a study of identical twins. TCRdb re-called the 5' RACE reads through MiXCR, storing one row per CDR3 protein. The sample shows 450,000 or so distinct CDR3 sequences, about 24% of them seen only once. This sample also belongs to another study, concerning T cells expressing NK-cell markers.

The sample taken for sequencing was CD4+ T cells sorted from blood. The receptors were gathered from a woman between 18 and 29 years old in good health.

In this sample, this clonotype turned up a few times. The chain has TRBV11-3 and TRBJ2-1, with a weak D call TRBD2 (5 bases). The length of the CDR3 is 14 residues. Germline V lookup: CDR1 SGHNT, CDR2 YENEEA. Deletions cut 5 bases from V and 4 bases from J, with 12 bases between. The CDR3 DNA follows: TGTGCCAGCAGCCAGGACGGGAATTACAATGAGCAGTTCTTC. Translating gives CASSQDGNYNEQFF.

This clonotype was recorded a few times. V gene TRBV6-1 combines with J gene TRBJ2-7, with D perhaps TRBD1 (6 bases). The germline V and J ends were trimmed by 6 bases and 1 base, with 16 bases remaining between them. CDR1 and CDR2 from the germline V gene are MNHNS and SASEGT. There are 15 residues in the CDR3. The CDR3 loop reads CASSRSPGHSYEQYF. CDR3 nucleotide sequence: TGTGCCAGCAGCAGATCCCCGGGACATTCCTACGAGCAGTACTTC.

CDR3 bases: TGTGCCAGCAACAGGTCAGGCAGGTTCTATGGCTACACCTTC. This gives the protein CASNRSGRFYGYTF. The chain has TRBV12-3 or TRBV12-4 and TRBJ1-2, with D possibly being TRBD1 (5 bases). The ends were cut back, 7 bases at V and 4 bases at J, with 16 bases in the middle. There are 14 residues in the CDR3.

The chain recombines TRBV20-1 with TRBJ2-1; D not resolved. Germline values: CDR1 DFQATT, CDR2 SNEGSKA (reference sequence). The CDR3 extends over 15 amino acids. This CDR3 is CRALTRVASYNEQFF. CDR3 coding DNA: TGCAGGGCCCTAACCCGGGTGGCCTCCTACAATGAGCAGTTCTTC.

The chain combines TRBV4-3 with TRBJ2-7, with D possibly being TRBD2 (5 bases). The CDR3 consists of 17 residues. The V end was cut by 0 bases, the J end by 0 bases, with 15 bases between. The germline V gene has CDR1 LGHNA and CDR2 YSLEER. CDR3 DNA sequence: TGCGCCAGCAGCCAAGATTTGCTCCTCGGGATCTCCTACGAGCAGTACTTC. It is translated as CASSQDLLLGISYEQYF.

Only a few counts were recorded for this clonotype. The V and J genes are TRBV12-3 or TRBV12-4 and TRBJ2-3, with D perhaps TRBD1 (6 bases). Trimming shortened V by 9 bases and J by 0 bases, and 13 bases separated the two germline ends. The CDR3 length is 14 residues. The CDR3 nucleotides read TGTGCCAGTGGCGACAGGCACAGCACAGATACGCAGTATTTT. Protein sequence: CASGDRHSTDTQYF.

The table lists this clonotype with a few counts. The chain has TRBV5-1 and TRBJ1-5; D is ambiguous. The CDR3 spans 15 residues. Trimming left V 0 bases short and J 4 bases short, with 11 bases between. CDR1 and CDR2 (germline): SGHRS, YFSETQ. CDR3 sequence: CASSLAGRGNQPQHF. CDR3 in DNA: TGCGCCAGCAGCTTGGCCGGACGGGGAAATCAGCCCCAGCATTTT.

This clonotype appeared many times. The CDR3 DNA follows: TGCAGCGCAAGACAGCAAGAGACCCAGTACTTC. It codes for CSARQQETQYF. V gene TRBV29-1 combines with J gene TRBJ2-5; TRBD1 might be the D (5 bases). The length of the CDR3 is 11 residues. Trimming cost V 7 bases and J 2 bases, with 8 bases left between them. Germline lookup yields CDR1 SQVTM and CDR2 ANQGSEA.

This clonotype was detected ten times or more. The chain uses TRBV12-3 or TRBV12-4 and TRBJ1-2; D call uncertain. Deletions cut 3 bases from V and 4 bases from J, with 9 bases between. The CDR3 covers 13 residues. As DNA, the CDR3 is TGTGCCAGCAGTTTGGGCAGATTCTATGGCTACACCTTC. As protein: CASSLGRFYGYTF.

The genes are TRBV24-1 and TRBJ2-1; possible D gene TRBD1, 6 bases. V dropped 3 bases and J dropped 4 bases, with 18 bases sitting between them. The CDR3 totals 17 residues. Germline V lookup: CDR1 KGHDR, CDR2 SFDVKD. In DNA form, the CDR3 reads TGTGCCACCAGTGATGCCACAGGGTTGCAGGGATACAATGAGCAGTTCTTC. Its translation: CATSDATGLQGYNEQFF.

V is TRBV20-1 and J is TRBJ1-2; D remains ambiguous. CDR3 size: 15 residues. Per germline, CDR1 DFQATT and CDR2 SNEGSKA (reference sequence). V was shortened by 6 bases and J by 4 bases, with 21 bases between the two germline ends. CDR3 in DNA: TGCAGTGCCAGCTCGCCGGAACAGCAACTCTATGGCTACACCTTC. It yields the protein CSASSPEQQLYGYTF.

This clonotype appeared a few times. This rearrangement joins TRBV7-8 to TRBJ2-7; TRBD1 matches 8 bases. The CDR3 consists of 16 residues. J was trimmed by 0 bases and V by 6 bases; bases with no gene match: 10. Per the germline V gene, CDR1 is SGHVS and CDR2 is FQNEAQ. As DNA, the CDR3 is TGTGCCAGCAGACCCCAACAGGGACAGGTCTCCTACGAGCAGTACTTC. Amino acids: CASRPQQGQVSYEQYF.

This clonotype was found many times. The chain is built from TRBV4-2 and TRBJ1-1; D is unclear. Trimming removed 0 bases at V and 1 base at J, with 6 bases between. The CDR3 spans 14 residues. The germline V gene encodes CDR1 LGHNA and CDR2 YNFKEQ. The CDR3 reads CASSQERGNTEAFF. In DNA, the CDR3 is TGTGCCAGCAGCCAAGAGCGGGGGAACACTGAAGCTTTCTTT.

The chain couples TRBV24-1 to TRBJ2-2, with a possible D match to TRBD1 (6 bases). V dropped 3 bases and J dropped 4 bases, with 11 bases sitting between them. The germline V gene has CDR1 KGHDR and CDR2 SFDVKD. There are 15 residues in the CDR3. CDR3 region: CATSDPGAATGELFF. Written as DNA, the CDR3 is TGTGCCACCAGTGATCCAGGGGCAGCCACCGGGGAGCTGTTTTTT.

This clonotype has just a few counts. The V call is TRBV25-1, the J call TRBJ2-6, with D uncertain. Germline loops: CDR1 MGHDK, CDR2 SYGVNS. V was shortened by 1 base and J by 0 bases, with 4 bases between the two germline ends. The length of the CDR3 is 15 residues. The CDR3: CASSEFFSGANVLTF. The CDR3 bases are TGTGCCAGCAGTGAATTTTTCTCTGGGGCCAACGTCCTGACTTTC.

This clonotype was counted only a few times. This chain links TRBV18 with TRBJ2-5; D is perhaps TRBD2 (5 bases). Germline CDR1 and CDR2: KGHSH and LQKENI. Trimming shortened V by 2 bases and J by 5 bases, and 21 bases separated the two germline ends. The CDR3 loop spans 17 amino acids. As DNA, the CDR3 is TGTGCCAGCTCACCATCTCAGGCGGGTGACGATTTGGAGACCCAGTACTTC. Translation: CASSPSQAGDDLETQYF.

The rearrangement joins TRBV10-3 to TRBJ1-1; 9 nucleotides align to TRBD1. The V gene's germline CDR1 is ENHRY and CDR2 SYGVKD. The CDR3 runs to 12 residues. V lost 4 bases and J lost 11; bases outside the gene matches: 5. CDR3 coding DNA: TGTGCCATCAGTGGGACAGGGGAGTTGGCTTTCTTT. Protein sequence: CAISGTGELAFF.

In this sample, this clonotype turned up many times. The J gene is TRBJ2-2, the V gene TRBV29-1, with 9 bases lining up with TRBD1. CDR1 is SQVTM and CDR2 is ANQGSEA in the germline V gene. The CDR3 runs to 16 residues. V shed 7 bases and J 4 bases; nucleotides not matched to a gene: 13. The CDR3 nucleotides read TGCAGCGCTGGACAGGGGATTGGGAAGGGCACCGGGGAGCTGTTTTTT. Its translation: CSAGQGIGKGTGELFF.

The J gene is TRBJ2-1, the V gene TRBV15; D gene ambiguous. The germline V gene has CDR1 LNHNV and CDR2 YYDKDF (reference sequence). The germline V and J ends were trimmed by 0 bases and 7 bases, with 7 bases remaining between them. The CDR3 sequence is 13 residues long. The CDR3 loop is CATSREWRNEQFF. For the CDR3, the DNA is TGTGCCACCAGCAGAGAGTGGAGAAATGAGCAGTTCTTC. Looking up the rest from reference TRBV15 and TRBJ2-1 gives the full variable domain: DAMVIQNPRYQVTQFGKPVTLSCSQTLNHNVMYWYQQKSSQAPKLLFHYYDKDFNNEADTPDNFQSRRPNTSFCFLDIRSPGLGDTAMYLCATSREWRNEQFFGPGTRLTVL.

The gene calls are TRBV10-3 and TRBJ2-3; perhaps D is TRBD1 or TRBD2 (5 bases each). Per the germline V gene, CDR1 is ENHRY and CDR2 is SYGVKD. There are 17 residues in the CDR3. Trimming cost V 5 bases and J 3 bases, with 21 bases left between them. CDR3 region: CAISPGLGRGRTDTQYF. In DNA form, the CDR3 reads TGTGCCATCAGTCCTGGATTGGGACGAGGAAGAACAGATACGCAGTATTTT.

The chain employs TRBV21-1 and TRBJ2-5. TRBV21-1 is labeled a pseudogene. This CDR3 is 14 amino acids long. The CDR3 sequence is CASSKNVYSETQYF. CDR3 bases: TGTGCCAGCAGCAAAAACGTCTACAGCGAGACCCAGTACTTC.

The CDR3 DNA reads as TGTGCCACCAGTGCGATATGGGGAGGCAAAAACATTCAGTACTTC. Its protein product is CATSAIWGGKNIQYF. This chain connects TRBV24-1 to TRBJ2-4; weak D call: TRBD2 (6 bases). In germline, CDR1 is KGHDR, CDR2 SFDVKD. The CDR3 totals 15 residues. Trimming removed 5 bases from V and 3 bases from J, with 13 bases in between.

The chain carries TRBV2 and TRBJ2-5; TRBD2 matches at 12 bases. The CDR3 is 16 residues long. V lost 0 bases and J lost 5; bases outside the gene matches: 4. Germline CDR1 is SNHLY and CDR2 is FYNNEI. The CDR3 protein is CASSEAKTSGSETQYF. The CDR3 bases are TGTGCCAGCAGTGAAGCTAAGACTAGCGGGAGCGAGACCCAGTACTTC.

This chain connects TRBV20-1 to TRBJ1-1; D unclear. Germline CDR1 reads DFQATT; CDR2 reads SNEGSKA (reference sequence). Between the trimmed V and J ends, which lost 3 bases and 11 bases, there was a span of 10 bases. The CDR3 runs 10 residues. CDR3 bases: TGCAGTGCTAGCCATCATCGGGCTTTCTTT. Translated, it gives CSASHHRAFF.

The chain is built from TRBV6-1 and TRBJ2-1, with TRBD2 matching 7 bases. V lost 6 bases, J lost 3 bases, and 8 bases stayed unmatched. This CDR3 is 15 amino acids long. From germline, CDR1 is MNHNS and CDR2 SASEGT. CDR3 region: CASSLREVRYNEQFF. The DNA of the CDR3 is TGTGCCAGCAGCCTCCGGGAGGTTCGCTACAATGAGCAGTTCTTC.